This record covers a single TCR beta chain. Antigen unknown. The data are from a study of T cell responses to AZD1222 COVID-19 vaccine. Study results and limitations: Females outnumbered males among donors, who were mostly white British; clonal diversity was possibly underestimated.

Assay: immunoSEQ multiplex PCR; the TCRdb copy retains only in-frame clones and omits some. The sample contains more than 150,000 clones, 90% to 95% of which appear only once. V was trimmed by 4 bases and J by 4 bases, leaving 10 bases between them. The CDR3 runs to 13 residues. Per the germline V gene, CDR1 is ENHRY and CDR2 is SYGVKD. Combined were second doses at about 4 or about 12 weeks. This sample comprised peripheral blood, obtained 28 days after the second AZD1222 dose. This chain links TRBV10-3 with TRBJ1-2; TRBD1 might be the D (6 bases). This sequence was found in an adult who received the AZD1222 COVID-19 vaccine. DNA for the CDR3: TGTGCCATCAGTGCACAGGGTCTCTATGGCTACACCTTC. Translating gives CAISAQGLYGYTF.